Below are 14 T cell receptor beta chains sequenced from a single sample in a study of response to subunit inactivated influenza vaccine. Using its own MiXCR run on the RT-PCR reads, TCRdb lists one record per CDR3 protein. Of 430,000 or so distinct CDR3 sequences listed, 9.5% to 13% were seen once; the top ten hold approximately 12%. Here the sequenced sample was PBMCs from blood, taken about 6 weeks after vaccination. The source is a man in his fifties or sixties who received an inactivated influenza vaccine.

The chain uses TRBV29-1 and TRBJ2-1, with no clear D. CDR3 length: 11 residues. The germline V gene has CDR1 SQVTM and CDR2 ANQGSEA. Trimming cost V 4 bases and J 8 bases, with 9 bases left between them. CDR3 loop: CSVARGDEQFF. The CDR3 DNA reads TGCAGCGTTGCTCGTGGCGATGAGCAGTTCTTC.

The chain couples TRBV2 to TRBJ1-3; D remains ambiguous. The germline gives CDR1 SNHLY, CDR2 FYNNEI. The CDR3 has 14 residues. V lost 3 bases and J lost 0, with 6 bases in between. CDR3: CASSEWPSGNTIYF. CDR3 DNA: TGTGCCAGCAGTGAGTGGCCCTCTGGAAACACCATATATTTT.

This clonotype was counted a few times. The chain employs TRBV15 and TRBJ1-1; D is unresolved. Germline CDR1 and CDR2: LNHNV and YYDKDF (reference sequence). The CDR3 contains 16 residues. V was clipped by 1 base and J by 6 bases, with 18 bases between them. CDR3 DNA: TGTGCCACCAGCAGAGCGCGGCGAGGGCCAGTCTCTGAAGCTTTCTTT. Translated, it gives CATSRARRGPVSEAFF.

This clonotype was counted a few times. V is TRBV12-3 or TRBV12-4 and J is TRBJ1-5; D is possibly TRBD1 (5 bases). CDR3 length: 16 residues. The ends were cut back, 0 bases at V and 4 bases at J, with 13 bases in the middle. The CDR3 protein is CASSLAWGVYNQPQHF. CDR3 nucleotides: TGTGCCAGCAGTTTAGCATGGGGGGTTTATAATCAGCCCCAGCATTTT.

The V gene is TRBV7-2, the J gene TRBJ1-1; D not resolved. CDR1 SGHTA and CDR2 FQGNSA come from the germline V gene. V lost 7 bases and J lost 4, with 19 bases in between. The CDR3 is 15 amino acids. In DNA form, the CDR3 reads TGTGCCAGCACCCCAGTCGCGCAGCTAGCCACTGAAGCTTTCTTT. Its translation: CASTPVAQLATEAFF. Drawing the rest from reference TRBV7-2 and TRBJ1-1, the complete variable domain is GAGVSQSPSNKVTEKGKDVELRCDPISGHTALYWYRQSLGQGLEFLIYFQGNSAPDKSGLPSDRFSAERTGGSVSTLTIQRTQQEDSAVYLCASTPVAQLATEAFFGQGTRLTVV.

The CDR3 DNA is TGTGCCACCCGGGAAGCGGGCAGCACAGATACGCAGTATTTT. Translation: CATREAGSTDTQYF. This sequence joins TRBV7-2 and TRBJ2-3, with D perhaps TRBD2 (6 bases). Germline assignment: CDR1 SGHTA and CDR2 FQGNSA. V was trimmed by 10 bases and J by 0 bases, leaving 14 bases between them. The length of the CDR3 is 14 residues.

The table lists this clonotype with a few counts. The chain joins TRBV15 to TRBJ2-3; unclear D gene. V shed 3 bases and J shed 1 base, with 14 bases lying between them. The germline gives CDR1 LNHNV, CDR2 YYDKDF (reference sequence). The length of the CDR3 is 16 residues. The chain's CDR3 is CATSRTRGRGTDTQYF. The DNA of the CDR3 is TGTGCCACCAGCAGGACCCGTGGCCGGGGCACAGATACGCAGTATTTT.

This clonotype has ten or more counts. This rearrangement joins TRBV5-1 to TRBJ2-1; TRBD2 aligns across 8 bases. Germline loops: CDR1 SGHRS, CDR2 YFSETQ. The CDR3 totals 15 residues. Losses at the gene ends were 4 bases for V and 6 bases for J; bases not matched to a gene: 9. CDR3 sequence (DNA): TGCGCCAGCAGCCCGCCGGGACTAGGGGGCAATGAGCAGTTCTTC. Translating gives CASSPPGLGGNEQFF. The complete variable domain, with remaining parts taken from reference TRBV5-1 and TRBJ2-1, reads KAGVTQTPRYLIKTRGQQVTLSCSPISGHRSVSWYQQTPGQGLQFLFEYFSETQRNKGNFPGRFSGRQFSNSRSEMNVSTLELGDSALYLCASSPPGLGGNEQFFGPGTRLTVL.

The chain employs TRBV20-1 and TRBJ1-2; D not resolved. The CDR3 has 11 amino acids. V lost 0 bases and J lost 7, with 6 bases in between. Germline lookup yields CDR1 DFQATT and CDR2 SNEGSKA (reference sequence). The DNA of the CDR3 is TGCAGTGCTAGAGATCAAGGTGGCTACACCTTC. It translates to CSARDQGGYTF.

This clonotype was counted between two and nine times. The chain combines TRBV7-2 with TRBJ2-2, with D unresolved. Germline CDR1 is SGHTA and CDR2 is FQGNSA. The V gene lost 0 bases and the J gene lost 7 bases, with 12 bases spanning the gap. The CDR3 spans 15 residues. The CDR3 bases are TGTGCCAGCAGCTTAGCGGGCGGTGATGTCGGGGAGCTGTTTTTT. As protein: CASSLAGGDVGELFF. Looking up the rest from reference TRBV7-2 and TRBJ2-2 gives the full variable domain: GAGVSQSPSNKVTEKGKDVELRCDPISGHTALYWYRQSLGQGLEFLIYFQGNSAPDKSGLPSDRFSAERTGGSVSTLTIQRTQQEDSAVYLCASSLAGGDVGELFFGEGSRLTVL.

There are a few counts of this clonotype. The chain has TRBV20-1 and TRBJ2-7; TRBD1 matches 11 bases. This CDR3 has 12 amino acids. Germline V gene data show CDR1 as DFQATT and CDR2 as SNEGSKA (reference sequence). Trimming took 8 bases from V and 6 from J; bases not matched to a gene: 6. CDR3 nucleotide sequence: TGCAGTTCTCCGGGACAGGGGGTCGAGCAGTACTTC. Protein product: CSSPGQGVEQYF.

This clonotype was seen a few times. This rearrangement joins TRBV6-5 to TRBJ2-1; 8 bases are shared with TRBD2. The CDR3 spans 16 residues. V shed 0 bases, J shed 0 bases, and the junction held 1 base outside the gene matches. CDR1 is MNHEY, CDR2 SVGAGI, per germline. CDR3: CASSYSLADSYNEQFF. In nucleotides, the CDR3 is TGTGCCAGCAGTTACTCACTAGCGGACTCCTACAATGAGCAGTTCTTC.

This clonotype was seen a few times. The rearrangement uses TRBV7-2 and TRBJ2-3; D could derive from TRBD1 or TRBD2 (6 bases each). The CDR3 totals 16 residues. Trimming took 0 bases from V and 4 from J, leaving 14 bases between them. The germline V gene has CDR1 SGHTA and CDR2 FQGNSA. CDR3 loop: CASSLALRRGADTQYF. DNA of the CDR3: TGTGCCAGCAGCTTAGCGTTGCGGAGGGGGGCAGATACGCAGTATTTT.

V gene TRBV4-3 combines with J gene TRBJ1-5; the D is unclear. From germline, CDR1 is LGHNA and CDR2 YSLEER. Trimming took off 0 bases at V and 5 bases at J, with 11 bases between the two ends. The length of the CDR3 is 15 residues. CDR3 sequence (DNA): TGCGCCAGCAGCCAAGATTACGCGGGATATCAGCCCCAGCATTTT. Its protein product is CASSQDYAGYQPQHF.